Below, 17 T cell receptor beta chains from the same sample are listed, as sequenced in a study of blood T cell repertoires in COVID-19. Measured with immunoSEQ multiplex PCR; TCRdb has only the in-frame clones, and not every one. The sample yields approximately 54,000 clones, over 75% seen once. Input material: peripheral blood. The origin of the receptors is a woman in her thirties or forties with active COVID-19.

J is TRBJ2-7 and V is TRBV2, with 13 positions matching TRBD2. This CDR3 is 16 amino acids long. CDR1 is SNHLY, CDR2 FYNNEI, per germline. V gave up 5 bases and J gave up 4 bases; unmatched junction bases: 8. CDR3 sequence (DNA): TGTGCCAGCAGTAACAAAGGACTAGCGGGGGTGTACGAGCAGTACTTC. Its translation: CASSNKGLAGVYEQYF.

V is TRBV3-1 (or the pseudogene TRBV3-2) and J is TRBJ2-1; 12 nucleotides line up with TRBD2. Germline V gene data show CDR1 as LGHDT and CDR2 as YNNKEL (reference sequence). V dropped 4 bases and J dropped 9; count of bases not matched to a gene: 10. The CDR3 is 16 amino acids. The CDR3 sequence: CASSRSSGGATVEQFF. In nucleotides, the CDR3 is TGTGCCAGCAGCCGATCTAGCGGGGGGGCCACGGTTGAGCAGTTCTTC.

The chain is built from TRBV5-1 and TRBJ2-7, with TRBD1 matching 7 bases. Germline CDR1 and CDR2: SGHRS and YFSETQ. V gave up 6 bases and J gave up 0 bases; unmatched junction bases: 9. CDR3 length: 15 residues. Here the CDR3 reads CASNRVTGSSYEQYF. The CDR3 DNA is TGCGCCAGCAATCGCGTGACAGGGAGCTCCTACGAGCAGTACTTC.

This chain joins TRBV9 and TRBJ2-3, with TRBD2 matching 13 bases. Trimming removed 1 base from V and 1 base from J; junction bases left unmatched: 9. This CDR3 comprises 19 residues. Germline V CDR1 and CDR2: SGDLS, YYNGEE. CDR3 in amino acids: CASSVNSLAGGLGTDTQYF. CDR3 nucleotides: TGTGCCAGCAGCGTAAATTCACTAGCGGGGGGGCTGGGCACAGATACGCAGTATTTT.

V and J are TRBV4-1 and TRBJ2-7; D possibly corresponds to TRBD2 (6 bases). The germline V gene encodes CDR1 MGHRA and CDR2 YSYEKL. The V end was cut by 1 base, the J end by 1 base, with 11 bases between. The CDR3 is 15 amino acids. CDR3 region: CASSQGFGGSYEQYF. In nucleotides, the CDR3 is TGCGCCAGCAGCCAAGGTTTCGGGGGTTCCTACGAGCAGTACTTC.

This clone was detected only once. The chain joins TRBV5-1 to TRBJ1-1, with TRBD1 as a possible D gene (6 bases). V gave up 4 bases and J gave up 1 base, with 17 bases separating them. In germline, CDR1 is SGHRS, CDR2 YFSETQ. CDR3 length equals 16 residues. Here the CDR3 reads CASSGTPGARNTEAFF. Written as DNA, the CDR3 is TGCGCCAGCAGCGGAACCCCAGGGGCGAGGAACACTGAAGCTTTCTTT.

The chain uses TRBV6-2 or TRBV6-3 and TRBJ1-1; TRBD1 aligns across 12 bases. The trim removed 4 bases at V and 5 bases at J, leaving 5 bases unmatched. The length of the CDR3 is 15 residues. CDR1 and CDR2 (germline): MNHEY, SVGEGT. In DNA form, the CDR3 reads TGTGCCAGCAGTTCCGGGACAGGGGGCTGGACTGAAGCTTTCTTT. This translates into CASSSGTGGWTEAFF.

V and J are TRBV13 and TRBJ1-1; a possible D gene is TRBD1 (5 bases). Germline V gives CDR1 PRHDT, CDR2 FYEKMQ (reference sequence). With 5 bases removed from V and 5 bases from J, the gap between germline ends came to 12 bases. This CDR3 has 13 amino acids. CDR3 sequence reads: CASSPVGGTEAFF. CDR3 bases: TGTGCCAGCAGCCCGGTTGGGGGGACTGAAGCTTTCTTT.

The chain couples TRBV18 to TRBJ1-5; D call uncertain. Germline V gene sequence: CDR1 KGHSH, CDR2 LQKENI. Trimming shortened V by 0 bases and J by 4 bases, and 7 bases separated the two germline ends. The CDR3 totals 14 residues. DNA of the CDR3: TGTGCCAGCTCACCACCGGGAGCGAATCAGCCCCAGCATTTT. It codes for CASSPPGANQPQHF.

The chain joins TRBV18 to TRBJ2-7; 12 positions agree with TRBD2. CDR3 length: 19 residues. The junction had 20 bases not matched to a gene; V was cut back by 6 bases and J by 5 bases. Germline V lookup: CDR1 KGHSH, CDR2 LQKENI. The CDR3 DNA reads TGTGCCAGCTCTCCCCGGTCCCGGGCTAGCGGGGGGGCTTTCAACGAGCAGTACTTC. Its translation: CASSPRSRASGGAFNEQYF.

J is TRBJ2-3 and V is TRBV6-6; tentative D call: TRBD2 (5 bases). Germline lookup yields CDR1 MNHNY and CDR2 SVGAGI (reference sequence). The CDR3 has 13 amino acids. V was clipped by 2 bases and J by 3 bases, with 6 bases between them. The CDR3 DNA reads TGTGCCAGCAGTTACAGGGAGACAGATACGCAGTATTTT. This sequence encodes CASSYRETDTQYF.

This chain links TRBV7-8 with TRBJ1-1, with D unclear. Germline V lookup: CDR1 SGHVS, CDR2 FQNEAQ. This CDR3 contains 12 residues. Trimming took off 7 bases at V and 1 base at J, with 7 bases between the two ends. CDR3 sequence (DNA): TGTGCCAGCACAACGAGGAACACTGAAGCTTTCTTT. This sequence encodes CASTTRNTEAFF.

This clone was found once. The rearrangement links TRBV5-4 to TRBJ2-1; D is undetermined. Per the germline V gene, CDR1 is SGHNT and CDR2 is YYREEE (reference sequence). The CDR3 extends over 14 amino acids. V lost 0 bases, J lost 6 bases, and 10 bases lay in between. The CDR3 loop reads CASSLAPGPNEQFF. CDR3 sequence (DNA): TGTGCCAGCAGCTTGGCCCCTGGGCCCAATGAGCAGTTCTTC.

J is TRBJ1-1 and V is TRBV30; D is undetermined. CDR3 size: 12 residues. Germline V gene lookup returns CDR1 GTSNPN and CDR2 SVGIG (reference sequence). Trimming took off 1 base at V and 1 base at J, with 4 bases between the two ends. CDR3 sequence reads: CAWSGQNTEAFF. Written as DNA, the CDR3 is TGTGCCTGGAGTGGACAGAACACTGAAGCTTTCTTT.

V gene TRBV7-9 combines with J gene TRBJ1-6, with 7 bases identical to TRBD1. The CDR3 has 17 amino acids. After removal of 5 bases from V and 3 bases from J, the junction contained 10 bases not matched to a gene. Germline lookup yields CDR1 SEHNR and CDR2 FQNEAQ (reference sequence). The CDR3: CASSPTRQGGYNSPLHF. The CDR3 DNA sequence: TGTGCCAGCAGCCCCACCCGACAGGGAGGCTATAATTCACCCCTCCACTTT.

The genes are TRBV6-5 and TRBJ2-1; 9 positions agree with TRBD2. Germline V gives CDR1 MNHEY, CDR2 SVGAGI. The CDR3 consists of 15 residues. Trimming at V came to 6 bases and at J to 9 bases, leaving 12 bases not matched to a gene. The CDR3 DNA sequence: TGTGCCAGCAGCAGGACTAGCGCTTCATGGGGTGAGCAGTTCTTC. Encoded protein: CASSRTSASWGEQFF.

The chain couples TRBV7-2 to TRBJ2-5, with 12 positions matching TRBD2. The germline V gene has CDR1 SGHTA and CDR2 FQGNSA. The CDR3 totals 15 residues. The trim removed 4 bases at V and 1 base at J, leaving 1 base unmatched. Here the CDR3 DNA reads TGTGCCAGCAGCTCTAGCGGGGGGGTCCAAGAGACCCAGTACTTC. It encodes CASSSSGGVQETQYF.